The next 17 T cell receptor beta chains were all read from a single sample in a study of T cell responses to AZD1222 COVID-19 vaccine (dated by TCRdb to 2020 to 2022). Library preparation employed the immunoSEQ multiplex PCR assay. TCRdb mirrors the immuneACCESS table, restricted to in-frame sequences. Some clones are absent from its copies; in checked studies, under half trace to an unresolved V gene, and the reason for the others is unknown. Here the sample has about 82,000 clones; 90% occur a single time. Of the sample, around 4.9% is held by the ten largest clones. Per the publication, the time point label means: baseline before first vaccination. Sample: peripheral blood, taken on day 0 of AZD1222 vaccination. These TCRs come from an adult in good health.

V and J are TRBV7-9 and TRBJ2-3; D is uncertain. Germline assignment: CDR1 SEHNR and CDR2 FQNEAQ (reference sequence). The length of the CDR3 is 15 residues. Trimming took 5 bases from V and 2 from J, leaving 14 bases between them. In DNA form, the CDR3 reads TGTGCCAGCAGCACACGGACCTCCTCCACAGATACGCAGTATTTT. It is translated as CASSTRTSSTDTQYF. Full variable domain (rest looked up from reference TRBV7-9 and TRBJ2-3): DTGVSQNPRHKITKRGQNVTFRCDPISEHNRLYWYRQTLGQGPEFLTYFQNEAQLEKSRLLSDRFSAERPKGSFSTLEIQRTEQGDSAMYLCASSTRTSSTDTQYFGPGTRLTVL.

The CDR3: CASSQDSKGILSYEQYF. CDR3 in DNA: TGCGCCAGCAGCCAAGATAGTAAGGGTATCCTTTCCTACGAGCAGTACTTC. The V and J genes are TRBV4-3 and TRBJ2-7; the D is unclear. With 0 bases removed from V and 1 base from J, the gap between germline ends came to 16 bases. The CDR3 has 17 residues. Germline CDR1 reads LGHNA; CDR2 reads YSLEER.

V gene TRBV4-2 combines with J gene TRBJ2-7, with unresolved D. This CDR3 region has 13 residues. Germline V gives CDR1 LGHNA, CDR2 YNFKEQ. V was trimmed by 1 base and J by 1 base, leaving 5 bases between them. In DNA, the CDR3 is TGTGCCAGCAGCCAAGTGGGGTCCTACGAGCAGTACTTC. Translated: CASSQVGSYEQYF.

The CDR3 sequence: CASRLRDSNNHEQYF. The DNA for the CDR3 is TGTGCCAGTAGACTGAGGGACAGTAATAACCACGAGCAGTACTTC. The rearrangement links TRBV19 to TRBJ2-7; 7 nucleotides match TRBD1. J was trimmed by 5 bases and V by 6 bases; bases with no gene match: 13. CDR3 length: 15 residues. The germline V gene has CDR1 LNHDA and CDR2 SQIVND (reference sequence).

The chain is built from TRBV6-1 and TRBJ2-6; D may be TRBD1 or TRBD2 (5 bases each). The CDR3 spans 20 residues. V shed 4 bases and J shed 0 bases, with 22 bases lying between them. Germline V gene data show CDR1 as MNHNS and CDR2 as SASEGT. The DNA for the CDR3 is TGTGCCAGCAGTGGCCCAGGGACCGTCCTACCCCACTCTGGGGCCAACGTCCTGACTTTC. Translation gives CASSGPGTVLPHSGANVLTF.

The rearrangement uses TRBV7-2 and TRBJ1-1; 7 positions match TRBD1. Germline lookup yields CDR1 SGHTA and CDR2 FQGNSA. V was clipped by 3 bases and J by 5 bases; unmatched bases: 6. This CDR3 spans 14 amino acids. CDR3 protein: CASSLRQGRTEAFF. For the CDR3, the DNA is TGTGCCAGCAGCTTGCGACAGGGTAGGACTGAAGCTTTCTTT.

The V gene is TRBV5-1, the J gene TRBJ2-7; possible D gene TRBD1, 6 bases. Germline V gene lookup returns CDR1 SGHRS and CDR2 YFSETQ. The CDR3 spans 14 residues. V was cut by 4 bases and J by 0 bases, with 11 bases left in between. CDR3: CASSPGTSSYEQYF. The CDR3 DNA sequence: TGCGCCAGCAGCCCCGGGACAAGCTCCTACGAGCAGTACTTC.

This sequence joins TRBV5-1 and TRBJ1-1; D uncertain. The germline CDR1 and CDR2 sequences are SGHRS and YFSETQ. V lost 4 bases to trimming and J lost 6 bases, with 7 bases between them. The CDR3 consists of 11 residues. The chain's CDR3 is CASSVGSEAFF. The DNA of the CDR3 is TGCGCCAGCAGCGTCGGGTCTGAAGCTTTCTTT. Based on the CDR3 plus reference TRBV5-1 and TRBJ1-1, the full variable domain is KAGVTQTPRYLIKTRGQQVTLSCSPISGHRSVSWYQQTPGQGLQFLFEYFSETQRNKGNFPGRFSGRQFSNSRSEMNVSTLELGDSALYLCASSVGSEAFFGQGTRLTVV.

This clone was detected only a few times. The rearrangement uses TRBV5-1 and TRBJ2-7, with D unresolved. The length of the CDR3 is 11 residues. CDR1 and CDR2 (germline): SGHRS, YFSETQ. The V end was cut by 2 bases, the J end by 7 bases, with 7 bases between. CDR3 sequence (DNA): TGCGCCAGCAGCTTCGGTGGGGAGCAGTACTTC. The encoded protein is CASSFGGEQYF. Using reference TRBV5-1 and TRBJ2-7 for the parts outside the CDR3, the full variable domain is KAGVTQTPRYLIKTRGQQVTLSCSPISGHRSVSWYQQTPGQGLQFLFEYFSETQRNKGNFPGRFSGRQFSNSRSEMNVSTLELGDSALYLCASSFGGEQYFGPGTRLTVT.

V usage is TRBV6-5 and J usage is TRBJ2-3; possibly TRBD1 for D (5 bases). The germline V and J ends were trimmed by 10 bases and 2 bases, with 10 bases remaining between them. The CDR3 totals 12 residues. From germline, CDR1 is MNHEY and CDR2 SVGAGI. CDR3 sequence reads: CATPDTTDTQYF. The CDR3 DNA is TGTGCCACCCCGGACACCACAGATACGCAGTATTTT.

This sequence joins TRBV9 and TRBJ2-3; 7 nucleotides match TRBD2. The CDR3 spans 16 residues. Trimming cost V 0 bases and J 0 bases; bases outside gene matches: 4. The germline CDR1 and CDR2 sequences are SGDLS and YYNGEE. CDR3 DNA sequence: TGTGCCAGCAGCGTAGCTGGGAGGGGCAGCACAGATACGCAGTATTTT. This encodes CASSVAGRGSTDTQYF.

The rearrangement uses TRBV4-1 and TRBJ1-4, with D perhaps TRBD1 (6 bases). CDR1 MGHRA and CDR2 YSYEKL come from the germline V gene. The CDR3 sequence is 16 residues long. The ends were cut back, 4 bases at V and 0 bases at J, with 12 bases in the middle. The CDR3 region is CASSPLQGATNEKLFF. The CDR3 DNA sequence: TGCGCCAGCAGCCCATTACAGGGAGCAACTAATGAAAAACTGTTTTTT.

The V and J genes are TRBV28 and TRBJ2-1, with D perhaps given as TRBD1 or TRBD2 (5 bases each). This CDR3 contains 14 residues. From germline, CDR1 is MDHEN and CDR2 SYDVKM. The V gene lost 6 bases and the J gene lost 3 bases, with 12 bases spanning the gap. DNA of the CDR3: TGTGCCAGCAGCCGCGGTGGGGGCTACAATGAGCAGTTCTTC. Translating gives CASSRGGGYNEQFF.

The rearrangement links TRBV6-5 to TRBJ2-7, with 7 bases that match TRBD2. Losses at the gene ends were 0 bases for V and 4 bases for J; bases not matched to a gene: 3. This CDR3 region has 14 residues. Germline loops: CDR1 MNHEY, CDR2 SVGAGI. This CDR3 is CASSYSLAEYEQYF. CDR3 coding DNA: TGTGCCAGCAGTTACTCGCTAGCGGAATACGAGCAGTACTTC.

This clone was detected only a few times. Other DNA sequences of this sample code for an identical CDR3. The chain couples TRBV15 to TRBJ1-1; TRBD1 aligns across 7 bases. V lost 1 base to trimming and J lost 1 base; unmatched junction nucleotides: 6. Per germline, CDR1 LNHNV and CDR2 YYDKDF (reference sequence). The CDR3 loop spans 16 amino acids. The CDR3 is CATSRGRGKGNTEAFF. The CDR3 DNA is TGTGCCACCAGCAGAGGCAGGGGGAAAGGGAACACTGAAGCTTTCTTT.

The rearrangement uses TRBV28 and TRBJ2-5; the match to TRBD1 covers 7 bases. The CDR3 loop spans 12 amino acids. J gave up 2 bases and V 8 bases, and 2 bases lay outside the gene matches. Germline values: CDR1 MDHEN, CDR2 SYDVKM. The CDR3 spells CASVTGQETQYF. The CDR3 bases are TGTGCCAGCGTGACAGGGCAAGAGACCCAGTACTTC.

The V gene is TRBV6-5, the J gene TRBJ1-4, with unresolved D. The V gene lost 7 bases and the J gene lost 4 bases, with 16 bases spanning the gap. The CDR3 has 15 residues. CDR1 MNHEY and CDR2 SVGAGI come from the germline V gene. This chain's CDR3 is CASNRKGQDNEKLFF. The CDR3, as DNA: TGTGCCAGCAACCGAAAAGGCCAGGATAATGAAAAACTGTTTTTT.